This entry lists 20 T cell receptor beta chains sequenced from one sample in a study of blood T cell repertoires in COVID-19. Only in-frame clones appear in the TCRdb table, and some are missing; sequencing was by immunoSEQ multiplex PCR. The sample lists tens of thousands of clones; roughly 91% were seen once. Sequencing input: peripheral blood. Source of these receptors: a human donor in a cohort sampled during active COVID-19.

The chain joins TRBV6-2 or TRBV6-3 to TRBJ2-5, with 8 bases that match TRBD1. The CDR3 contains 15 residues. The J segment lost 4 bases and the V segment lost 2 bases, leaving 6 bases of the junction unmatched. The germline CDR1 and CDR2 sequences are MNHEY and SVGEGT. Here the CDR3 reads CASSYGGTGRETQYF. The CDR3 nucleotides are TGTGCCAGCAGTTACGGGGGGACAGGACGAGAGACCCAGTACTTC.

This clone has a handful of counts. The chain joins TRBV7-8 to TRBJ2-3; the match to TRBD2 covers 7 bases. This CDR3 spans 15 amino acids. Trimming at V came to 1 base and at J to 4 bases, leaving 5 bases not matched to a gene. The germline V gene encodes CDR1 SGHVS and CDR2 FQNEAQ. In DNA, the CDR3 is TGTGCCAGCAGCTTAGTGGCGGGGGTGGCAGATACGCAGTATTTT. Translated: CASSLVAGVADTQYF.

In this sample, this clone turned up once. The chain couples TRBV19 to TRBJ1-1; a possible D gene is TRBD1 (6 bases). Germline CDR1 and CDR2: LNHDA and SQIVND (reference sequence). V was shortened by 3 bases and J by 1 base, with 9 bases between the two germline ends. This CDR3 spans 14 amino acids. CDR3 loop: CASSMGHPNTEAFF. CDR3 in DNA: TGTGCCAGTAGTATGGGACATCCGAACACTGAAGCTTTCTTT.

V and J are TRBV5-1 and TRBJ2-5; 16 nucleotides line up with TRBD2. V trimming: 0 bases; J trimming: 2 bases; junction bases outside the gene matches: 4. This CDR3 contains 18 residues. Germline CDR1 SGHRS, CDR2 YFSETQ. This CDR3 is CASSLGSGLAGGQETQYF. The DNA of the CDR3 is TGCGCCAGCAGCTTGGGGTCGGGACTAGCGGGAGGGCAAGAGACCCAGTACTTC.

The rearrangement links TRBV5-1 to TRBJ1-2; tentatively, D is TRBD1 (6 bases). V was trimmed by 4 bases and J by 7 bases, leaving 17 bases between them. CDR3 size: 14 residues. Germline-derived CDR1 and CDR2 are SGHRS and YFSETQ. The CDR3 DNA reads TGCGCCAGCAGCCCCGGGGGGGCCCTCCCTGGCTACACCTTC. Translated: CASSPGGALPGYTF.

This chain joins TRBV28 and TRBJ2-1; 9 bases align to TRBD2. The CDR3 is 15 amino acids. Germline loops: CDR1 MDHEN, CDR2 SYDVKM. V shed 2 bases and J 4 bases; nucleotides not matched to a gene: 3. In DNA form, the CDR3 reads TGTGCCAGCAGTTTAGTTGCGGGAGGGTACAATGAGCAGTTCTTC. Amino acid sequence: CASSLVAGGYNEQFF.

V and J are TRBV18 and TRBJ2-7; a possible D gene is TRBD1 (6 bases). CDR3 length equals 13 residues. The germline gives CDR1 KGHSH, CDR2 LQKENI. Trimming removed 4 bases at V and 5 bases at J, with 12 bases between. The CDR3 is CASSLGAQNEQYF. The CDR3 region has the DNA TGTGCCAGCTCACTGGGGGCGCAAAACGAGCAGTACTTC.

CDR3 region: CASSLEGSLGYGYTF. CDR3 in DNA: TGTGCCAGCAGCTTGGAAGGGAGTTTAGGCTATGGCTACACCTTC. V usage is TRBV5-5 and J usage is TRBJ1-2; D is ambiguous. Germline CDR1 reads SGHKS; CDR2 reads YYEKEE (reference sequence). The CDR3 sequence is 15 residues long. V lost 0 bases and J lost 4, with 13 bases in between.

V and J are TRBV30 and TRBJ2-3; D is unclear. Germline V gene data show CDR1 as GTSNPN and CDR2 as SVGIG (reference sequence). The CDR3 spans 11 residues. Between the trimmed V and J ends, which lost 2 bases and 5 bases, there was a span of 5 bases. For the CDR3, the DNA is TGTGCCTGGAGTATCCGAGATACGCAGTATTTT. Encoded protein: CAWSIRDTQYF.

The chain uses TRBV5-1 and TRBJ2-7, with D perhaps matching TRBD1 (6 bases). This CDR3 has 16 residues. Trimming removed 0 bases at V and 0 bases at J, with 13 bases between. CDR1 and CDR2 (germline): SGHRS, YFSETQ. This CDR3 is CASSLDNRVSSYEQYF. The CDR3 bases are TGCGCCAGCAGCTTGGACAACAGGGTTAGCTCCTACGAGCAGTACTTC.

The V and J genes are TRBV4-1 and TRBJ2-7; D is uncertain. Trimming shortened V by 0 bases and J by 4 bases, and 7 bases separated the two germline ends. The CDR3 totals 13 residues. The germline V gene encodes CDR1 MGHRA and CDR2 YSYEKL. Here the CDR3 reads CASSQDANYEQYF. The CDR3, as DNA: TGCGCCAGCAGCCAAGATGCGAATTACGAGCAGTACTTC.

V gene TRBV5-1 combines with J gene TRBJ2-5; D is unclear. This CDR3 is 14 amino acids long. Per germline, CDR1 SGHRS and CDR2 YFSETQ. V was cut by 1 base and J by 4 bases, with 11 bases left in between. CDR3 nucleotide sequence: TGCGCCAGCAGCTTGCGCCCCGCCGGAGAGACCCAGTACTTC. Translation: CASSLRPAGETQYF.

The rearrangement links TRBV10-3 to TRBJ2-7; 7 nucleotides match TRBD1. Germline CDR1 and CDR2: ENHRY and SYGVKD. The CDR3 has 13 residues. The J segment lost 0 bases and the V segment lost 5 bases, leaving 1 base of the junction unmatched. CDR3 loop: CAISRDSSYEQYF. The DNA of the CDR3 is TGTGCCATCAGTAGGGACAGCTCCTACGAGCAGTACTTC.

A single count supports this clone. CDR3 sequence reads: CASSLGNQGLYGYTF. CDR3 nucleotides: TGCGCCAGCAGCTTGGGAAACCAGGGCCTCTATGGCTACACCTTC. This chain joins TRBV5-1 and TRBJ1-2; D is perhaps TRBD1 (5 bases). Germline V gene lookup returns CDR1 SGHRS and CDR2 YFSETQ. The V end lost 0 bases, the J end lost 4 bases, and 13 bases lay between the germline ends. The CDR3 loop spans 15 amino acids. Full variable domain (remainder filled in from reference TRBV5-1 and TRBJ1-2): KAGVTQTPRYLIKTRGQQVTLSCSPISGHRSVSWYQQTPGQGLQFLFEYFSETQRNKGNFPGRFSGRQFSNSRSEMNVSTLELGDSALYLCASSLGNQGLYGYTFGSGTRLTVV.

V usage is TRBV7-9 and J usage is TRBJ2-1, with 14 bases matching TRBD2. With 5 bases clipped from V and 2 bases from J, the junction kept 2 bases outside the gene matches. Germline CDR1 is SEHNR and CDR2 is FQNEAQ (reference sequence). The CDR3 sequence is 16 residues long. In DNA, the CDR3 is TGTGCCAGCAGCCGACTAGCGGGAGGGGCCTACAATGAGCAGTTCTTC. Its translation: CASSRLAGGAYNEQFF.

This clone was recorded many times. The chain is built from TRBV15 and TRBJ2-1; D is possibly TRBD2 (6 bases). Trimming pared 3 bases from V and 8 bases from J, leaving 20 bases between. This CDR3 is 16 amino acids long. CDR1 LNHNV and CDR2 YYDKDF come from the germline V gene (reference sequence). The CDR3 sequence: CATSSPTSPLGDEQFF. CDR3 DNA sequence: TGTGCCACCAGCAGTCCGACTAGTCCCCTTGGGGATGAGCAGTTCTTC.

The J gene is TRBJ2-6, the V gene TRBV6-6; 8 bases fit TRBD2. Germline-derived CDR1 and CDR2 are MNHNY and SVGAGI (reference sequence). Trimming at V came to 5 bases and at J to 0 bases, leaving 12 bases not matched to a gene. The CDR3 sequence is 19 residues long. CDR3 residues: CASSPPLLAGPSGANVLTF. The CDR3 nucleotides read TGTGCCAGCAGTCCCCCTCTGCTAGCGGGTCCCTCTGGGGCCAACGTCCTGACTTTC.

The chain has TRBV27 and TRBJ2-7; 9 bases are a match to TRBD1. The CDR3 is 14 residues long. V lost 0 bases, J lost 6 bases, and 3 bases stayed unmatched. The germline V gene encodes CDR1 MNHEY and CDR2 SMNVEV (reference sequence). The CDR3 bases are TGTGCCAGCAGTTTATCGACGGACAGGGGCGAGCAGTACTTC. Protein sequence: CASSLSTDRGEQYF.

The chain couples TRBV5-4 to TRBJ2-2; D is perhaps TRBD1 (6 bases). The V gene's germline CDR1 is SGHNT and CDR2 YYREEE (reference sequence). The germline V and J ends were trimmed by 3 bases and 0 bases, with 15 bases remaining between them. The CDR3 has 17 amino acids. CDR3 nucleotide sequence: TGTGCCAGCAGCTACCCCGGGACACCCGCGAACACCGGGGAGCTGTTTTTT. Its protein product is CASSYPGTPANTGELFF.

The J gene is TRBJ2-1, the V gene TRBV6-1, with TRBD2 matching 9 bases. The CDR3 is made up of 15 amino acids. Trimming at V came to 1 base and at J to 7 bases, leaving 5 bases not matched to a gene. Per the germline V gene, CDR1 is MNHNS and CDR2 is SASEGT. The CDR3 is CASSEGAGGPNEQFF. CDR3 DNA sequence: TGTGCCAGCAGTGAAGGGGCGGGAGGGCCGAATGAGCAGTTCTTC.